This TCR beta chain comes out of a study of T-cell reconstitution after alpha-beta-depleted transplantation in children. This clonotype was observed a handful of times. This CDR3 is built from 14 residues. Germline V gene lookup returns CDR1 SGHRS and CDR2 YFSETQ. V shed 3 bases and J 15 bases; nucleotides not matched to a gene: 7. Preparing the TCRbeta library involved the use of unique molecular identifiers. Each CDR3 protein gets one entry after TCRdb re-called the PCR reads with MiXCR. The sample carries 100,000 or so distinct CDR3 sequences, less than 20% recorded once. Here the sequenced sample was PBMCs, mostly from graft donor cells, taken 180 days after TCRalphabeta/CD19-depleted stem cell transplant. This chain uses TRBV5-1 with TRBJ1-6; TRBD1 matches 12 bases. The clonotype was recovered from a male patient between 2 and 15 years old who had a stem cell transplant for acute lymphoblastic leukemia, so the T cells may come from the graft donor. CDR3 nucleotide sequence: TGCGCCAGCAGCTGGGGACAGGGGGCACAAGACCTCCACTTT. This encodes CASSWGQGAQDLHF. Full variable domain (outside the CDR3, taken from reference TRBV5-1 and TRBJ1-6): KAGVTQTPRYLIKTRGQQVTLSCSPISGHRSVSWYQQTPGQGLQFLFEYFSETQRNKGNFPGRFSGRQFSNSRSEMNVSTLELGDSALYLCASSWGQGAQDLHFGNGTRLTVT.